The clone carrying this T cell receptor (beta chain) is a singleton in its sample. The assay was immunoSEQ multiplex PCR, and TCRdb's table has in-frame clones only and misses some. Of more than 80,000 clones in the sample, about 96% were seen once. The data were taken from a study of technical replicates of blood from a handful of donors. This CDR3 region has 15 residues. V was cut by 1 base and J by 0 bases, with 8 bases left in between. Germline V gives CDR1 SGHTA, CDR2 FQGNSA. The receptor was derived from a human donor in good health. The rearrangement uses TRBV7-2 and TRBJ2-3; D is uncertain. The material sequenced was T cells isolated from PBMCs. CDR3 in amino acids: CASSLDGRSTDTQYF. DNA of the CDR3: TGTGCCAGCAGCTTAGATGGTCGGAGCACAGATACGCAGTATTTT.